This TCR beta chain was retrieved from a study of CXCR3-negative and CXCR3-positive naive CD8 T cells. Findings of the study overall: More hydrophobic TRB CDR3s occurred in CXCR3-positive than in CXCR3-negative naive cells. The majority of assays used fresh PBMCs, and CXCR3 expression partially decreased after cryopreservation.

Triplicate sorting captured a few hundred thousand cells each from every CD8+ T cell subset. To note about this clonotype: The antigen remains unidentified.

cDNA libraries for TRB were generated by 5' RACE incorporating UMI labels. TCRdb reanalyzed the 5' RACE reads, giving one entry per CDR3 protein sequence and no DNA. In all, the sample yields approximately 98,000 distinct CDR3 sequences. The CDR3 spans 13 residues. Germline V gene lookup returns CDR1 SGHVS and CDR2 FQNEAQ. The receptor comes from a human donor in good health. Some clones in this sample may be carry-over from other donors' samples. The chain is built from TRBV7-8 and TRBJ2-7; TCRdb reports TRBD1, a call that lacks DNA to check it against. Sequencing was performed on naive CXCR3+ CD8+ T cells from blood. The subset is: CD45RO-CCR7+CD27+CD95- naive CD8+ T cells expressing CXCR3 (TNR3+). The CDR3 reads CASGAGGSYEQYF. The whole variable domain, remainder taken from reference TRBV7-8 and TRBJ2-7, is GAGVSQSPRYKVAKRGQDVALRCDPISGHVSLFWYQQALGQGPEFLTYFQNEAQLDKSGLPSDRFFAERPEGSVSTLKIQRTQQEDSAVYLCASGAGGSYEQYFGPGTRLTVT.